The clone carrying this T cell receptor beta chain appeared a single time. Its cognate antigen is unknown. This specimen belongs to a study of cytomegalovirus exposure and HLA in healthy donors. Study-wide results and limits: In vitro work confirmed that a few CMV-associated chains recognize CMV antigens.

It was healthy bone marrow donors who served as donors. 60 Vbeta and 13 Jbeta primers were used in PCR. Method: immunoSEQ multiplex PCR; TCRdb's copy keeps in-frame clones and lacks some. This table holds some 150,000 clones, roughly 80% found once. Deletions cut 4 bases from V and 1 base from J, with 10 bases between. Germline CDR1 is SGDLS and CDR2 is YYNGEE. CDR3 length: 14 amino acids. The receptor comes from a woman aged 45 to 65 in good health and CMV-seropositive. Sequencing input: PBMCs. The chain employs TRBV9 and TRBJ2-3; D is possibly TRBD1 (6 bases). In DNA form, the CDR3 reads TGTGCCAGCAGCTTGTGGACAGGCACAGATACGCAGTATTTT. It encodes CASSLWTGTDTQYF.